This entry is about one T cell receptor (beta chain). The antigen this receptor binds is unknown. No much larger clone is present one base from it, and per-base qualities are unavailable. The time point label on this specimen signifies: week 23, last vaccination. Every vaccine dose consisted of 300 ug of a 20-mer mutant IDH1 peptide in Montanide, administered subcutaneously together with topical imiquimod. All donors had newly diagnosed IDH1-mutant astrocytomas of WHO grade 3 or 4 that showed loss of nuclear ATRX. The samples were drawn from NOA16, a multicentre, single-arm, open-label phase I trial in Germany that tested a mutant IDH1 peptide vaccine in humans for the first time. Genomic DNA for TCRB sequencing was isolated from EDTA blood with the DNeasy Blood and Tissue Kit. V lost 6 bases and J lost 2 bases; the stretch between them is 14 bases long. CDR1 and CDR2 are read off the germline V gene (reference sequence) as LNHDA and SQIVND. Its CDR3 holds 14 amino acids, cysteine through phenylalanine. Only the CDR3 portion is preserved as DNA: 42 bases, with reading frame beginning at the first base.

The data derive from a study of a mutant IDH1 vaccine in newly diagnosed glioma (dated by TCRdb to 2020 to 2022). Looking at the study overall: Patients were given eight vaccinations, in weeks 1, 3, 5, 7, 11, 15, 19 and 23, which matched visits V03 through V10. Vaccination started 4-6 weeks after radiotherapy alone, or was given together with temozolomide cycles in the groups whose treatment included chemotherapy. Of the roughly 34 treated patients, approximately 60% were male and approximately 40% were female, and the mean age was 40.4 years. Prior to enrollment, patients had been given standard therapy consisting of radiotherapy alone, temozolomide alone, or radiochemotherapy with temozolomide, with the combination given to most patients. Peripheral blood was drawn at six visits: V03 (baseline), V05, V07, V10, V12 and V13. Longitudinal TCRB deep sequencing was performed for 25 to 30 treated patients wherever samples were available for exploratory analyses. Overall study outcomes, separate from this receptor: Pseudoprogression seemed to be unrelated to changes in the top peripheral T cell clonotypes found by TCRB sequencing. Immune responses induced by the vaccine were seen in around 93% of patients across multiple MHC alleles. Selection of PBMC samples for TCRB deep sequencing was based on availability. The authors noted that analyses of patient blood samples could not be reproduced because of sample limitations.

The method behind the library was the immunoSEQ multiplex PCR assay. Following the manufacturer's protocol, the hsTCRB Kit was used to amplify rearranged TCR beta chain sequences. An Illumina MiSeq was used to sequence the TCRB libraries. For the original study's pipeline: The kit vendor's proprietary platform handled demultiplexing, trimming and gene mapping. Imported from immuneACCESS, the table was reduced by TCRdb to in-frame sequences with V and J called. These copies leave out some clones; in studies compared against another copy, an unresolved V gene accounts for under half, and the cause of the remainder is not known. The V and J calls and clone size are taken from that table; D and trimming were inferred from the DNA. Counted in this sample were roughly 74,000 clones; 75% to 90% of them appeared once. Of the sample, 0.75% to 0.95% is held by the ten largest clones.

Here the sequenced sample was PBMCs, taken from a glioma patient whose treatment included an IDH1 peptide vaccine. This clonotype was sampled from a woman in her forties or fifties with glioma. Recombination connected TRBV19 to TRBJ2-7; a tentative D match to TRBD2 spans 6 bases. The CDR3 here reads CASRPGSGAYEQYF. DNA sequence: TGTGCCAGTAGACCGGGATCGGGAGCCTACGAGCAGTACTTC.